One and the same sample provided the 7 T cell receptor beta chains below, sequenced in a study of regulatory T cells in long-lasting Graves disease. Arm-PCR with iRepertoire HTBI primers amplified the CDR3 regions for these TCR beta libraries. One entry per CDR3 protein results from TCRdb running MiXCR on the multiplex PCR reads. The sample holds hundreds of thousands of distinct CDR3 sequences, around 16% seen once. This sample's time point: newly diagnosed GD, antithyroid drugs for less than 3 months. TCR sequences were obtained from RNA taken from PBMCs. The material sequenced was peripheral blood mononuclear cells (PBMCs), taken at new diagnosis, from a patient treated with antithyroid drugs. Receptor source: a female donor with Graves disease.

This clonotype appeared many times. The chain employs TRBV4-1 and TRBJ1-4; D is perhaps TRBD1 (5 bases). Germline V CDR1 and CDR2: MGHRA, YSYEKL. The V end was cut by 5 bases, the J end by 8 bases, with 12 bases between. The CDR3 runs 13 residues. The CDR3 protein is CASSERQGEKLFF. CDR3 sequence (DNA): TGCGCCAGCAGCGAACGGCAGGGCGAAAAACTGTTTTTT.

This clonotype was counted a few times. The chain couples TRBV5-4 to TRBJ1-3; D perhaps matches TRBD1 (5 bases). Germline CDR1 reads SGHNT; CDR2 reads YYREEE (reference sequence). V lost 2 bases, J lost 0 bases, and 12 bases lay in between. This CDR3 comprises 16 residues. CDR3 protein: CASSFSGTSSGNTIYF. CDR3 sequence (DNA): TGTGCCAGCAGCTTCTCCGGGACGAGCTCTGGAAACACCATATATTTT.

This clonotype was seen many times. The chain joins TRBV5-6 to TRBJ2-3, with 8 bases fitting TRBD2. V gave up 7 bases and J gave up 4 bases; unmatched junction bases: 20. CDR1 and CDR2 from the germline V gene are SGHDT and YYEEEE. The CDR3 runs 18 residues. The CDR3 loop is CASGEWTSFKWEADTQYF. The CDR3 DNA sequence: TGTGCCAGCGGCGAATGGACTAGCTTTAAGTGGGAGGCAGATACGCAGTATTTT.

In its sample, this clonotype was seen many times. J is TRBJ1-1 and V is TRBV6-1; 7 nucleotides agree with TRBD1. After removal of 5 bases from V and 4 bases from J, the junction contained 4 bases not matched to a gene. This CDR3 spans 13 amino acids. Germline assignment: CDR1 MNHNS and CDR2 SASEGT. CDR3 sequence reads: CASSRQGPTEAFF. Here the CDR3 DNA reads TGTGCCAGCAGTCGACAGGGACCCACTGAAGCTTTCTTT.

This clonotype was counted ten times or more. The genes are TRBV20-1 and TRBJ2-3; 7 nucleotides line up with TRBD1. Germline V gene sequence: CDR1 DFQATT, CDR2 SNEGSKA (reference sequence). Trimming took 1 base from V and 1 from J; bases not matched to a gene: 2. The CDR3 runs to 14 residues. CDR3 in amino acids: CSARVGQGTDTQYF. The CDR3 DNA reads TGCAGTGCTAGAGTAGGACAGGGCACAGATACGCAGTATTTT.

This clonotype was seen once. This chain links TRBV13 with TRBJ1-2, with 7 nucleotides matching TRBD1. With 1 base clipped from V and 0 bases from J, the junction kept 5 bases outside the gene matches. This CDR3 comprises 16 residues. Per germline, CDR1 PRHDT and CDR2 FYEKMQ (reference sequence). CDR3: CASSLVGTAANYGYTF. The CDR3 region has the DNA TGTGCCAGCAGCTTAGTTGGGACAGCCGCTAACTATGGCTACACCTTC.

This clonotype was recorded at least ten times. CDR3 DNA: TGCAGCGTTCCCAAGTCAGGGGGCTACGAGCAGTACTTC. The encoded protein is CSVPKSGGYEQYF. The chain couples TRBV29-1 to TRBJ2-7; the match to TRBD1 covers 7 bases. Germline V gene sequence: CDR1 SQVTM, CDR2 ANQGSEA. Trimming took 5 bases from V and 3 from J; bases not matched to a gene: 7. The CDR3 has 13 amino acids.